This is a list of T cell receptor beta chains from one sample in a study of blood T cell repertoires in COVID-19. Only in-frame clones appear in the TCRdb table, and some are missing; sequencing was by immunoSEQ multiplex PCR. The table includes about 190,000 clones, roughly 86% detected once. The sample comprised PBMCs or T cells enriched from blood (not recorded which). These receptors were collected from a woman aged 40-49 years in a cohort exposed to, infected with or recovered from COVID-19 (not recorded which). The CDR3 runs from the conserved cysteine through the conserved F or W. D genes are given only for firm matches. The listing skips clone size in some rows; elsewhere it reads once, few, many or a size class.

V	D	J	size	CDR3	DNA
TRBV20-1	-	TRBJ2-1	-	CSAGAREDEQFF	TGCAGTGCTGGTGCGCGGGAAGATGAGCAGTTCTTC
TRBV6-5	TRBD2	TRBJ2-1	-	CASRSGSAYNEQFF	TGTGCCAGCAGGAGCGGGAGCGCCTACAATGAGCAGTTCTTC
TRBV7-2	TRBD2	TRBJ2-7	-	CASRPAGGLYEQYF	TGTGCCAGCAGACCAGCGGGGGGACTCTACGAGCAGTACTTC
TRBV6-2/TRBV6-3	-	TRBJ2-7	-	CASSYPRPYEQYF	TGTGCCAGCAGTTACCCTCGTCCCTACGAGCAGTACTTC
TRBV28	-	TRBJ1-5	-	CASSFNRGADQPQHF	TGTGCCAGCAGTTTCAATCGGGGGGCTGATCAGCCCCAGCATTTT
TRBV15	TRBD1	TRBJ1-4	few	CATSTDRGGEKLFF	TGTGCCACCAGCACGGACAGGGGAGGCGAAAAACTGTTTTTT
TRBV2	TRBD1	TRBJ2-1	once	CASSLRDRAHNEQFF	TGTGCCAGCAGCCTCCGGGACAGGGCCCACAATGAGCAGTTCTTC
TRBV7-2	TRBD2	TRBJ2-1	-	CASSLAGGPPFF	TGTGCCAGCAGCTTAGCGGGAGGGCCGCCGTTCTTC
TRBV16	TRBD1	TRBJ1-2	-	CASSPWDRSFSNYGYTF	TGTGCCAGCAGCCCCTGGGACAGGAGCTTCAGTAACTATGGCTACACCTTC
TRBV7-2	-	TRBJ1-1	-	CASSLQGSEAFF	TGTGCCAGCAGCTTACAGGGTTCTGAAGCTTTCTTT
TRBV6-5	TRBD1	TRBJ1-2	-	CASSRDRGDGWYTF	TGTGCCAGCAGTAGGGACAGGGGAGATGGTTGGTACACCTTC
TRBV4-1	TRBD2	TRBJ2-1	-	CASSPRTSGGDYNEQFF	TGCGCCAGCAGCCCCCGGACTAGCGGGGGGGATTACAATGAGCAGTTCTTC
TRBV2	TRBD1	TRBJ1-1	-	CASRAETGVSSEAFF	TGTGCCAGCAGGGCCGAGACAGGGGTATCGAGTGAAGCTTTCTTT
TRBV2	TRBD2	TRBJ2-1	-	CASSSGTSDYNEQFF	TGTGCCAGCTCTTCCGGGACTAGCGACTACAATGAGCAGTTCTTC
TRBV7-2	-	TRBJ2-7	-	CATTFGYRGNEQYF	TGTGCCACAACCTTTGGTTATCGGGGAAACGAGCAGTACTTC
TRBV9	-	TRBJ1-1	once	CASSPTFGPTGAEAFF	TGTGCCAGCAGCCCAACTTTTGGCCCGACCGGGGCTGAAGCTTTCTTT
TRBV15	TRBD2	TRBJ2-3	once	CATSTIGTSGSTDTQYF	TGTGCCACCAGCACCATAGGGACTAGCGGAAGCACAGATACGCAGTATTTT
TRBV11-3	-	TRBJ1-1	-	CASSLPIGGTEAFF	TGTGCCAGCAGCCTCCCCATAGGCGGCACTGAAGCTTTCTTT
TRBV27	TRBD2	TRBJ2-2	-	CASRTSGYTGELFF	TGTGCCAGCAGAACTAGCGGGTACACCGGGGAGCTGTTTTTT
TRBV20-1	-	TRBJ2-7	-	CSARGLYEQYF	TGCAGTGCCCGAGGGCTCTACGAGCAGTACTTC
TRBV19	TRBD1	TRBJ2-7	-	CASSISMDRDEQYF	TGTGCCAGTAGTATCTCGATGGACAGGGACGAGCAGTACTTC
TRBV10-2	TRBD2	TRBJ2-3	-	CASNTGLLEYF	TGCGCCAGCAATACGGGACTACTCGAGTATTTT
TRBV29-1	TRBD2	TRBJ2-5	-	CSVDLSGTSVSETQYF	TGCAGCGTTGATCTGTCAGGGACTAGTGTGTCGGAGACCCAGTACTTC
TRBV2	TRBD2	TRBJ2-2	once	CASSALAGGSGELFF	TGTGCCAGCAGTGCTCTAGCGGGGGGGTCCGGGGAGCTGTTTTTT
TRBV9	-	TRBJ1-1	once	CASSVEGRMNTEAFF	TGTGCCAGCAGCGTAGAAGGCAGGATGAACACTGAAGCTTTCTTT
TRBV5-1	TRBD1	TRBJ2-2	-	CASSLNPGQYTGELFF	TGCGCCAGCAGCTTAAACCCGGGACAGTACACCGGGGAGCTGTTTTTT
TRBV6-5	-	TRBJ1-2	-	CASSYVSSHGYTF	TGTGCCAGCAGTTACGTTTCGAGCCATGGCTACACCTTC
TRBV9	TRBD2	TRBJ2-4	-	CASSVADSGRASIQYF	TGTGCCAGCAGCGTAGCGGATAGCGGGAGGGCCAGCATTCAGTACTTC
TRBV7-2	TRBD1	TRBJ2-7	-	CASSLEDRGHEQYF	TGTGCCAGCAGCTTAGAGGACAGGGGGCACGAGCAGTACTTC
TRBV11-2	-	TRBJ1-3	-	CASSVKLSGNTIYF	TGTGCCAGCAGCGTCAAATTGTCTGGAAACACCATATATTTT
TRBV12-3/TRBV12-4	-	TRBJ1-1	-	CASSFGNTEAFF	TGTGCCAGCAGTTTCGGGAACACTGAAGCTTTCTTT
TRBV5-5	TRBD1	TRBJ1-4	-	CASSPPGTANEKLFF	TGTGCCAGCAGCCCGCCCGGGACAGCTAATGAAAAACTGTTTTTT
TRBV4-1	TRBD1	TRBJ1-5	-	CASSQVSSGGSQHF	TGCGCCAGCAGCCAAGTATCATCAGGGGGGTCCCAGCATTTT
TRBV5-1	TRBD2	TRBJ2-5	-	CASSLRTSGGPETQYF	TGCGCCAGCAGCCTGCGGACTAGCGGGGGGCCGGAGACCCAGTACTTC
TRBV28	TRBD1	TRBJ1-5	-	CASRGTGARAYNQPQHF	TGTGCCAGCAGAGGGACAGGGGCCCGAGCGTACAATCAGCCCCAGCATTTT
TRBV7-2	TRBD1	TRBJ2-7	-	CASSLGRGQAAYEQYF	TGTGCCAGCAGCTTAGGGAGGGGACAGGCAGCCTACGAGCAGTACTTC
TRBV28	-	TRBJ2-3	-	CASSLTSWGEDTQYF	TGTGCCAGCAGTTTAACAAGTTGGGGGGAAGATACGCAGTATTTT
TRBV4-3	TRBD2	TRBJ2-3	-	CASSHVGTSGTDTQYF	TGCGCCAGCAGCCACGTAGGGACTAGCGGCACAGATACGCAGTATTTT
TRBV5-6	-	TRBJ2-1	-	CASSLTDNEQFF	TGTGCCAGCAGTTTGACAGACAATGAGCAGTTCTTC
TRBV7-9	-	TRBJ1-1	-	CASSPPLFF	TGTGCCAGCAGCCCCCCCCTTTTCTTT
TRBV7-9	-	TRBJ1-1	-	CASSGYSGGKWAEAFF	TGTGCCAGCAGCGGGTACAGTGGAGGGAAATGGGCTGAAGCTTTCTTT
TRBV5-1	-	TRBJ2-7	-	CASSPAGGYEQYF	TGCGCCAGCAGCCCGGCCGGAGGCTACGAGCAGTACTTC
TRBV4-1	-	TRBJ1-4	-	CASSPPRGIAGKLFF	TGCGCCAGCAGCCCACCGCGTGGGATTGCGGGAAAACTGTTTTTT
TRBV30	TRBD1	TRBJ1-1	-	CAWTLQGSEAFF	TGTGCCTGGACCCTACAGGGGTCTGAAGCTTTCTTT
TRBV4-2	-	TRBJ2-1	once	CASSLQAGSSYNEQFF	TGTGCCAGCAGCTTGCAAGCTGGGAGCTCCTACAATGAGCAGTTCTTC
TRBV28	-	TRBJ1-2	-	CASRTYETRDTF	TGTGCCAGCAGGACATATGAGACGAGGGACACCTTC
TRBV19	TRBD1	TRBJ1-5	-	CASTGTGRQPQHF	TGTGCCAGTACCGGGACAGGGCGTCAGCCCCAGCATTTT
TRBV29-1	-	TRBJ1-1	-	CSVEGTPNTEAFF	TGCAGCGTTGAAGGGACTCCGAACACTGAAGCTTTCTTT
TRBV6-5	TRBD1	TRBJ2-1	-	CASSPRGTSWNEQFF	TGTGCCAGCAGCCCCAGGGGGACAAGTTGGAATGAGCAGTTCTTC
TRBV19	-	TRBJ1-5	-	CASSISGKGQPQHF	TGTGCCAGTAGTATATCGGGAAAGGGACAGCCCCAGCATTTT
TRBV15	TRBD2	TRBJ2-1	-	CATSRRSSGRISEQFF	TGTGCCACCAGCAGACGGTCTAGCGGGAGAATAAGTGAGCAGTTCTTC
TRBV3-1/TRBV3-2	TRBD1	TRBJ1-2	-	CASRQTGGAGGYTF	TGTGCCAGCAGGCAAACAGGGGGCGCGGGAGGCTACACCTTC
TRBV4-1	TRBD1	TRBJ1-2	-	CASSQTGGNYGYTF	TGCGCCAGCAGCCAAACAGGGGGCAACTATGGCTACACCTTC
TRBV6-5	TRBD1	TRBJ1-1	-	CASSLDRGNTEAFF	TGTGCCAGCAGCTTAGACAGGGGGAACACTGAAGCTTTCTTT
TRBV5-4	TRBD1	TRBJ2-7	-	CASSLERGLYEQYF	TGTGCCAGCAGCTTGGAAAGGGGGCTATACGAGCAGTACTTC
TRBV11-3	TRBD2	TRBJ2-1	few	CASSLEREGYNEQFF	TGTGCCAGCAGCTTGGAGCGGGAGGGTTACAATGAGCAGTTCTTC
TRBV27	-	TRBJ1-4	-	CASRKQVLGNEKLFF	TGTGCCAGCAGGAAACAGGTCCTAGGGAATGAAAAACTGTTTTTT
TRBV29-1	TRBD1	TRBJ1-2	-	CSVITSGTVSNYGYTF	TGCAGCGTAATTACATCCGGGACAGTGAGTAACTATGGCTACACCTTC